This is a list of T cell receptor beta chains from one sample in a study of blood T cells in healthy people across ages. Via MiXCR, TCRdb re-called the 5' RACE reads, giving one row per CDR3 protein. The sample has around 1,500,000 distinct CDR3 sequences, approximately 40% seen once. The sample comprised blood. The receptors derive from a woman aged 18-30 years in good health. The CDR3 runs from the conserved cysteine through the conserved F or W. Fields, in order: V gene, CDR3 protein.

V gene: TRBV5-1; CDR3 protein: CASSLVASSAEAFF
V gene: TRBV10-3; CDR3 protein: CAIRGGGPGSTDTQYF
V gene: TRBV25-1; CDR3 protein: CASSEWGSGRNEQFF
V gene: TRBV7-2; CDR3 protein: CASSPGTTVREQYF
V gene: TRBV6-1; CDR3 protein: CASDTSGSRDEQFF
V gene: TRBV16; CDR3 protein: CASSQSQGVYEQYF
V gene: TRBV19; CDR3 protein: CASHAGTDTQYF
V gene: TRBV3-1; CDR3 protein: CASSQVSISGRAYDTGELFF
V gene: TRBV6-1; CDR3 protein: CASTLGRLAGQDYEQYF
V gene: TRBV7-9; CDR3 protein: CASRREGEQFF
V gene: TRBV6-6; CDR3 protein: CAGSSPGFDEQYF
V gene: TRBV19; CDR3 protein: CASIAPGQEAFF
V gene: TRBV27; CDR3 protein: CASSLWGYEQYF
V gene: TRBV7-2; CDR3 protein: CASSSLGGASYNEQYF
V gene: TRBV3-1; CDR3 protein: CASKEREGDYNEQFF
V gene: TRBV20-1; CDR3 protein: CSARESPTGVYEQYF
V gene: TRBV6-1; CDR3 protein: CASSERGRRTGELFF
V gene: TRBV10-3; CDR3 protein: CAISAEDPDGQPQHF
V gene: TRBV4-1; CDR3 protein: CASSQDWGGLRTDTQYF
V gene: TRBV6-2/TRBV6-3; CDR3 protein: CASSRAGFDQPQHF
V gene: TRBV10-1; CDR3 protein: CASSESLSGASYEQYF
V gene: TRBV4-1; CDR3 protein: CASSRPGTGGDYGYTF
V gene: TRBV6-2/TRBV6-3; CDR3 protein: CASSYPRGVYGEQFF
V gene: TRBV5-1; CDR3 protein: CASSSLTGLRDYTF
V gene: TRBV2; CDR3 protein: CASSVGTVSNQPQHF
V gene: TRBV7-6; CDR3 protein: CASSSLAGAVETQYF
V gene: TRBV14; CDR3 protein: CASSQYTGSTGELFF
V gene: TRBV7-6; CDR3 protein: CARSSTGSSYNEQFF
V gene: TRBV12-3/TRBV12-4; CDR3 protein: CASSFRLTGKNTEAFF
V gene: TRBV7-9; CDR3 protein: CASSFGDSNQETQYF
V gene: TRBV9; CDR3 protein: CASSARSDLFGGQYF
V gene: TRBV29-1; CDR3 protein: CSVTGWTEAFF
V gene: TRBV10-3; CDR3 protein: CAIGAGDKNEQYF
V gene: TRBV20-1; CDR3 protein: CSARDLIGLAGHDLTDTQYF
V gene: TRBV7-2; CDR3 protein: CASSLESPGLAGLEQFF
V gene: TRBV10-3; CDR3 protein: CAISDGAGGGTQYF
V gene: TRBV10-2; CDR3 protein: CASHPGTYYTQYF
V gene: TRBV6-5; CDR3 protein: CASSYGTGTLYGYTF
V gene: TRBV29-1; CDR3 protein: CSVEPRTGPNTEAFF
V gene: TRBV20-1; CDR3 protein: CSASSGRAPGDTQYF
V gene: TRBV7-9; CDR3 protein: CASSSERAGAQADTQYF
V gene: TRBV5-1; CDR3 protein: CASSFRRGQVNTEAFF
V gene: TRBV4-1; CDR3 protein: CASSQESSGLYEQYF
V gene: TRBV7-2; CDR3 protein: CASRPEPFGYGYTF
V gene: TRBV12-3/TRBV12-4; CDR3 protein: CASSLRAVSNQPQHF
V gene: TRBV27; CDR3 protein: CASSTRQDQETQYF
V gene: TRBV18; CDR3 protein: CASSPGTSGFSDTQYF
V gene: TRBV20-1; CDR3 protein: CSASLRDRLFGDTQYF
V gene: TRBV5-1; CDR3 protein: CASGLDNEQYF
V gene: TRBV5-1; CDR3 protein: CASTLNGDYTGELFF
V gene: TRBV7-2; CDR3 protein: CASSLRGRGGGPNEKLFF
V gene: TRBV28; CDR3 protein: CASSRPGAGQFF
V gene: TRBV20-1; CDR3 protein: CSAPGAGTGGYEQYF
V gene: TRBV5-6; CDR3 protein: CASSLALGLLTYEQYF
V gene: TRBV7-6; CDR3 protein: CASKSGTGTSYEQYF
V gene: TRBV3-1; CDR3 protein: CASSQGGDGEAQYF
V gene: TRBV4-1; CDR3 protein: CASSQERIFISGYTF